The clone carrying this TCR beta chain was seen a few times. The data were obtained in a study of T-cell reconstitution after alpha-beta-depleted transplantation in children. Germline-derived CDR1 and CDR2 are MGHRA and YSYEKL. This CDR3 is 14 amino acids long. Trimming pared 0 bases from V and 2 bases from J, leaving 7 bases between. A TCRbeta library incorporating unique molecular identifiers was prepared. MiXCR, applied by TCRdb to the PCR reads, yields one record per CDR3 protein. The sample includes about 540,000 distinct CDR3 sequences, roughly 18% of them seen just once. The chain carries TRBV4-1 and TRBJ2-5, with unresolved D. This clonotype originated in a human donor who donated a stem cell graft to a child with acute lymphoblastic leukemia. The sequences come from PBMCs from the stem cell graft donor, collected from the stem cell graft. In DNA form, the CDR3 reads TGCGCCAGCAGCCAAGATCAGGTACAAGAGACCCAGTACTTC. This codes for CASSQDQVQETQYF.